This T cell receptor beta chain comes out of a study of shared clonotypes between healthy human individuals. As concerns this clone: Its antigen remains unidentified.

Samples underwent the assay at deep level. The repertoire was sequenced with immunoSEQ multiplex PCR; TCRdb's copy has only in-frame clones and lacks some. The sample carries some 2,500,000 clones, 85% to 95% recorded once. This CDR3 has 15 residues. CDR1 and CDR2 (germline): MDHEN, SYDVKM. With 4 bases clipped from V and 4 bases from J, the junction kept 5 bases outside the gene matches. Overall study findings and caveats: Tissues were not sampled, only blood, and their repertoires likely differ. Estimated clonotype richness was generally higher in naive than memory subsets.

Sequencing was performed on naive CD4+ T cells from PBMCs. Subset reported: CD45RA+ positively selected. V is TRBV28 and J is TRBJ2-3, with 10 bases lining up with TRBD1. This TCR was sampled from a man younger than 35 in good health. Some clones in this sample may be carry-over from other donors' samples. The CDR3, as DNA: TGTGCCAGCAGTTCCCGGGACAGGGGTGCAGATACGCAGTATTTT. Amino acids: CASSSRDRGADTQYF.